This T cell receptor beta chain emerged from a study of beta chain features in type 1 diabetes. Study findings and constraints: In type 1 diabetes patients, VDJ junctions had fewer insertions; deletions at these junctions were more frequent. Among all four CD4+ subsets, Type 1 diabetes patients had TCRB CDR3s that were moderately but significantly shorter.

TCRB transcripts that were expressed got sequenced, as all of the isolated RNA had been reverse transcribed. Only in-frame clones appear in the TCRdb table, and some are missing; sequencing was by immunoSEQ multiplex PCR. The table has more than 150,000 clones, roughly an eighth seen once; the top ten hold roughly 0.6%. A single heparinised blood sample, averaging approximately 100 mL, was obtained per donor. By way of CD45RO/CCR7/CD25/CD127/CD95/CD27, the CD4+ regulatory, stem cell-like memory, central memory and naive cells were sorted. Concerning this clone itself: Its antigen is unknown.

The V end was cut by 1 base, the J end by 0 bases, with 6 bases between. The germline V gene encodes CDR1 KGHSH and CDR2 LQKENI. The CDR3 contains 14 residues. Sample: central memory CD4+ T cells from blood. The V and J genes are TRBV18 and TRBJ2-5; D gene uncertain. The sequence was collected from a woman younger than 35 in good health. CDR3 region: CASSPRANQETQYF. In DNA form, the CDR3 reads TGTGCCAGCTCACCACGGGCTAACCAAGAGACCCAGTACTTC.